The 24 T cell receptor beta chains listed next were all sequenced from one sample in a study of T cell responses to AZD1222 COVID-19 vaccine. Assay used: immunoSEQ multiplex PCR; TCRdb lists only in-frame clones, some missing. In the table there are roughly 140,000 clones, 94% of which are singletons. Sequenced here: peripheral blood, sampled on day 0 of AZD1222 vaccination. The receptors were sampled from an adult in good health.

The rearrangement uses TRBV19 and TRBJ1-1, with TRBD1 as a possible D gene (5 bases). V lost 3 bases, J lost 5 bases, and 10 bases lay in between. The CDR3 runs to 13 residues. CDR1 is LNHDA and CDR2 is SQIVND in the germline V gene (reference sequence). The CDR3 spells CASSIQGGTEAFF. The CDR3 DNA reads as TGTGCCAGTAGTATCCAGGGAGGGACTGAAGCTTTCTTT.

The gene calls are TRBV27 and TRBJ1-1; tentatively, D is TRBD1 (5 bases). The CDR3 runs 14 residues. V was clipped by 3 bases and J by 4 bases, with 12 bases between them. Germline V CDR1 and CDR2: MNHEY, SMNVEV (reference sequence). CDR3: CASSFRGIGTEAFF. In DNA, the CDR3 is TGTGCCAGCAGTTTTCGGGGGATCGGCACTGAAGCTTTCTTT.

The chain uses TRBV11-2 and TRBJ2-1; D gene unclear. CDR3 length: 11 residues. Trimming pared 3 bases from V and 12 bases from J, leaving 9 bases between. Germline-derived CDR1 and CDR2 are SGHAT and FQNNGV. CDR3 DNA: TGTGCCAGCAGCTTCAGCCCTGCGCAGTTCTTC. Its translation: CASSFSPAQFF.

The chain recombines TRBV5-1 with TRBJ2-1; 9 bases are shared with TRBD2. The V and J ends lost 6 bases and 9 bases, in that order; junction bases with no gene match: 10. The CDR3 is made up of 14 amino acids. Germline CDR1 reads SGHRS; CDR2 reads YFSETQ. This CDR3 is CASTRTSATPEQFF. In nucleotides, the CDR3 is TGCGCCAGCACCAGGACTAGCGCCACTCCTGAGCAGTTCTTC.

The chain combines TRBV4-3 with TRBJ1-5, with D unclear. Germline V gene data show CDR1 as LGHNA and CDR2 as YSLEER. V lost 5 bases, J lost 0 bases, and 17 bases lay in between. The CDR3 runs to 17 residues. DNA of the CDR3: TGCGCCAGCAGCGGAAGAGGTAACAGACCTAGCAATCAGCCCCAGCATTTT. It codes for CASSGRGNRPSNQPQHF.

The J gene is TRBJ1-1, the V gene TRBV6-5; D is unresolved. The germline V gene has CDR1 MNHEY and CDR2 SVGAGI. V was shortened by 2 bases and J by 0 bases, with 13 bases between the two germline ends. This CDR3 contains 16 residues. DNA for the CDR3: TGTGCCAGCAGTTACGGCGCACCGTTCCTGAACACTGAAGCTTTCTTT. Its protein is CASSYGAPFLNTEAFF.

This chain uses TRBV5-1 with TRBJ2-2; 10 bases line up with TRBD2. Trimming removed 4 bases from V and 7 bases from J; junction bases left unmatched: 10. Germline loops: CDR1 SGHRS, CDR2 YFSETQ. This CDR3 spans 16 amino acids. CDR3: CASSLAGEILSGELFF. CDR3 bases: TGCGCCAGCAGCCTAGCGGGAGAAATTCTTAGCGGGGAGCTGTTTTTT.

The V call is TRBV2, the J call TRBJ1-2, with D perhaps matching TRBD1 (5 bases). Germline CDR1 and CDR2: SNHLY and FYNNEI. The CDR3 is 15 amino acids. V lost 4 bases to trimming and J lost 0 bases, with 12 bases between them. CDR3 sequence: CASSGGPNPNYGYTF. CDR3 bases: TGTGCCAGCAGTGGGGGACCTAACCCTAACTATGGCTACACCTTC.

J is TRBJ2-3 and V is TRBV6-5; 7 nucleotides align to TRBD2. V was clipped by 2 bases and J by 1 base; unmatched bases: 6. In germline, CDR1 is MNHEY, CDR2 SVGAGI. The CDR3 sequence is 16 residues long. The CDR3 spells CASSYQAGAGTDTQYF. The DNA for the CDR3 is TGTGCCAGCAGTTACCAGGCGGGAGCGGGCACAGATACGCAGTATTTT.

The V gene is TRBV19, the J gene TRBJ1-1; D possibly corresponds to TRBD1 (5 bases). Germline CDR1 reads LNHDA; CDR2 reads SQIVND (reference sequence). The CDR3 totals 15 residues. Trimming left V 3 bases short and J 4 bases short, with 15 bases between. The CDR3 loop reads CASSILDSHATEAFF. The CDR3 region has the DNA TGTGCCAGTAGTATCCTCGACAGTCACGCCACTGAAGCTTTCTTT.

The rearrangement uses TRBV28 and TRBJ1-2, with a possible D match to TRBD1 (6 bases). Germline V gene sequence: CDR1 MDHEN, CDR2 SYDVKM. The CDR3 is 19 amino acids. Trimming took 8 bases from V and 1 from J, leaving 29 bases between them. The CDR3 here is CASGSSGAVRALGNYGYTF. The DNA of the CDR3 is TGTGCCAGCGGATCGTCGGGGGCGGTACGAGCCCTAGGTAACTATGGCTACACCTTC.

This sequence joins TRBV18 and TRBJ2-1, with TRBD2 identical over 8 bases. J lost 7 bases, V lost 1 base, and 6 bases had no gene match. Germline assignment: CDR1 KGHSH and CDR2 LQKENI. This CDR3 is 15 amino acids long. CDR3 coding DNA: TGTGCCAGCTCACCACTCCGGGGGGGCCCGAATGAGCAGTTCTTC. Protein sequence: CASSPLRGGPNEQFF.

The J gene is TRBJ2-5, the V gene TRBV5-4, with D perhaps TRBD2 (6 bases). CDR3 length equals 16 residues. Germline V lookup: CDR1 SGHNT, CDR2 YYREEE (reference sequence). V was trimmed by 2 bases and J by 1 base, leaving 15 bases between them. The CDR3 loop reads CASSFGGGALQETQYF. CDR3 nucleotides: TGTGCCAGCAGCTTTGGAGGAGGGGCGCTCCAAGAGACCCAGTACTTC.

The chain employs TRBV5-1 and TRBJ2-2; D might be TRBD1 or TRBD2, each matching 6 bases. The CDR3 length is 16 residues. Germline assignment: CDR1 SGHRS and CDR2 YFSETQ. V was shortened by 2 bases and J by 4 bases, with 15 bases between the two germline ends. The CDR3 region is CASSFLEGGPTGELFF. Here the CDR3 DNA reads TGCGCCAGCAGCTTTTTGGAGGGGGGACCCACCGGGGAGCTGTTTTTT.

The chain has TRBV28 and TRBJ1-2; D possibly corresponds to TRBD1 (5 bases). CDR1 is MDHEN, CDR2 SYDVKM, per germline. V lost 1 base, J lost 8 bases, and 14 bases lay in between. The CDR3 totals 14 residues. The CDR3 spells CASSLSGAIRGYTF. DNA of the CDR3: TGTGCCAGCAGTTTATCTGGGGCGATACGAGGCTACACCTTC.

The chain is built from TRBV7-2 and TRBJ1-1; D ambiguous. The CDR3 spans 13 residues. Trimming pared 5 bases from V and 2 bases from J, leaving 9 bases between. Germline V gene data show CDR1 as SGHTA and CDR2 as FQGNSA. This CDR3 reads CASSTQENTEAFF. In DNA, the CDR3 is TGTGCCAGCAGCACCCAAGAAAACACTGAAGCTTTCTTT. Using reference TRBV7-2 and TRBJ1-1 for the parts outside the CDR3, the full variable domain is GAGVSQSPSNKVTEKGKDVELRCDPISGHTALYWYRQSLGQGLEFLIYFQGNSAPDKSGLPSDRFSAERTGGSVSTLTIQRTQQEDSAVYLCASSTQENTEAFFGQGTRLTVV.

The chain links TRBV6-2 or TRBV6-3 to TRBJ2-5; TRBD2 aligns across 16 bases. The CDR3 length is 17 residues. V lost 2 bases and J lost 4; bases outside the gene matches: 4. Germline-derived CDR1 and CDR2 are MNHEY and SVGEGT. The CDR3 spells CASSYGTSGRVVETQYF. CDR3 DNA sequence: TGTGCCAGCAGTTACGGGACTAGCGGGAGGGTTGTAGAGACCCAGTACTTC.

CDR3 sequence reads: CASSQTGVYTEAFF. The CDR3 nucleotides read TGCGCCAGCAGCCAAACAGGGGTTTACACTGAAGCTTTCTTT. The chain couples TRBV4-1 to TRBJ1-1; 7 nucleotides line up with TRBD1. With V trimmed by 2 bases and J by 3 bases, 3 bases remained unmatched. Per germline, CDR1 MGHRA and CDR2 YSYEKL. This CDR3 region has 14 residues.

The chain links TRBV19 to TRBJ2-6, with no clear D. From germline, CDR1 is LNHDA and CDR2 SQIVND (reference sequence). V was shortened by 5 bases and J by 2 bases, with 10 bases between the two germline ends. CDR3 size: 15 residues. The CDR3 region has the DNA TGTGCCAGTAGTGGGGTTCGAGCTGGGGCCAACGTCCTGACTTTC. It yields the protein CASSGVRAGANVLTF.

The rearrangement links TRBV27 to TRBJ1-2; TRBD1 is a possible D gene (6 bases). V lost 3 bases, J lost 9 bases, and 17 bases lay in between. From germline, CDR1 is MNHEY and CDR2 SMNVEV (reference sequence). CDR3 length equals 14 residues. In nucleotides, the CDR3 is TGTGCCAGCAGTTTGAGGGACACCGGTATGAGCTACACCTTC. As protein: CASSLRDTGMSYTF.

This chain connects TRBV3-1 (or the pseudogene TRBV3-2) to TRBJ1-6, with unresolved D. Germline CDR1 reads LGHDT; CDR2 reads YNNKEL (reference sequence). This CDR3 comprises 16 residues. V was cut by 2 bases and J by 0 bases, with 8 bases left in between. The CDR3 loop reads CASSQRRVSYNSPLHF. The CDR3, as DNA: TGTGCCAGCAGCCAAAGAAGGGTCTCCTATAATTCACCCCTCCACTTT.

The V gene is TRBV11-3, the J gene TRBJ2-7; the D is unclear. This CDR3 comprises 8 residues. The germline gives CDR1 SGHNT, CDR2 YENEEA. This chain's CDR3 is CASSRLNV. CDR3 nucleotide sequence: TGTGCCAGCAGCCGGCTAAACGTC.

The chain links TRBV2 to TRBJ2-2, with D hard to call. The germline V and J ends were trimmed by 8 bases and 4 bases, with 8 bases remaining between them. Germline V gene data show CDR1 as SNHLY and CDR2 as FYNNEI. The CDR3 runs to 12 residues. The CDR3 DNA reads as TGTGCCAGCGCCTGGGGCACCGGGGAGCTGTTTTTT. This encodes CASAWGTGELFF.

This clone was counted a single time. The gene calls are TRBV24-1 and TRBJ2-3, with TRBD2 matching over 12 bases. The CDR3 has 16 residues. V was clipped by 4 bases and J by 6 bases; unmatched bases: 7. Germline assignment: CDR1 KGHDR and CDR2 SFDVKD. CDR3 DNA sequence: TGTGCCACCAGTGACCCCCACCTAGCGGGAGGGGATACGCAGTATTTT. Translating it yields CATSDPHLAGGDTQYF.